This T cell receptor (beta chain) came from a study of blood T cell repertoires in COVID-19. Germline V gene lookup returns CDR1 LGHDT and CDR2 YNNKEL (reference sequence). With 1 base removed from V and 8 bases from J, the gap between germline ends came to 8 bases. The CDR3 spans 13 residues. The method was immunoSEQ multiplex PCR; TCRdb's version includes in-frame clones alone and lacks a portion of them. The sample includes around 200,000 clones, roughly 87% of them seen just once. The sequenced sample was peripheral blood. The rearrangement uses TRBV3-1 (or the pseudogene TRBV3-2) and TRBJ1-4, with D possibly being TRBD1 (5 bases). The origin of this receptor is a man in his forties or fifties with active or convalescent COVID-19. The CDR3 DNA reads TGTGCCAGCAGCCAAGGCACAGGCGAAAAACTGTTTTTT. Encoded protein: CASSQGTGEKLFF.